A single sample is the source of the 5 T cell receptor beta chains below, sequenced in a study of T cells in Graves' hyperthyroidism and ophthalmopathy. TCR beta CDR3 regions were amplified from RNA transcripts. The primer set for the first-round RT-PCR of the TCR CDR3 was HTBI. TCRdb used MiXCR to reprocess the multiplex PCR reads, holding one entry per CDR3 protein. In the table there are approximately 34,000 distinct CDR3 sequences, approximately 52% of which are singletons. Material: blood. These receptors were taken from a woman aged 40 to 50 with Graves' ophthalmopathy.

This clonotype was seen many times. The V call is TRBV9, the J call TRBJ2-2; TRBD1 agrees at 8 bases. V trimming: 4 bases; J trimming: 6 bases; junction bases outside the gene matches: 11. Germline CDR1 is SGDLS and CDR2 is YYNGEE. This CDR3 region has 16 residues. The CDR3 nucleotides read TGTGCCAGCAGCCTCGAAGGACAGGGTCCACCCGGGGAGCTGTTTTTT. As protein: CASSLEGQGPPGELFF.

The gene calls are TRBV6-4 and TRBJ1-4; the D is unclear. Between the trimmed V and J ends, which lost 2 bases and 4 bases, there was a span of 8 bases. The CDR3 consists of 14 residues. The V gene's germline CDR1 is MRHNA and CDR2 SNTAGT. The CDR3 DNA sequence: TGTGCCAGCAGTGACGGACTGGATAATGAAAAACTGTTTTTT. Translating gives CASSDGLDNEKLFF.

This clonotype was seen more than once but under ten times. The genes are TRBV20-1 and TRBJ2-7; 7 positions agree with TRBD1. CDR1 is DFQATT, CDR2 SNEGSKA, per germline (reference sequence). V dropped 6 bases and J dropped 4; count of bases not matched to a gene: 9. CDR3 length: 13 residues. For the CDR3, the DNA is TGCAGTGCCAGGGGGTGGACGACGTACGAGCAGTACTTC. Translated: CSARGWTTYEQYF.

This clonotype showed up many times. This sequence joins TRBV19 and TRBJ1-2; 9 bases are a match to TRBD1. The CDR3 covers 17 residues. V shed 4 bases and J 8 bases; nucleotides not matched to a gene: 17. Germline V gene data show CDR1 as LNHDA and CDR2 as SQIVND (reference sequence). CDR3 coding DNA: TGTGCCAGTAGTACTCTGCCCTCGGACAGGGGTGGAGAGGGCTACACCTTC. This encodes CASSTLPSDRGGEGYTF.

The chain combines TRBV2 with TRBJ1-6; D is perhaps TRBD1 (5 bases). Germline V gene data show CDR1 as SNHLY and CDR2 as FYNNEI. The CDR3 contains 14 residues. Deletions cut 5 bases from V and 5 bases from J, with 10 bases between. CDR3 nucleotide sequence: TGTGCCAGCAGTCCCGGGACGGATAATTCACCCCTCCACTTT. It codes for CASSPGTDNSPLHF.